This T cell receptor (beta chain) was sequenced in a study of CD8 T cells in Susac syndrome. RNA, at 0.5 to 1 ug, was reverse transcribed with random hexamers. Across 54 Vbeta and 13 Jbeta, immunoSEQ multiplex PCR amplified TCR beta CDR3. One entry per CDR3 protein, called by TCRdb with MiXCR from the immunoSEQ multiplex PCR reads. The sample lists around 300,000 distinct CDR3 sequences; roughly 94% were seen once. This clonotype was counted once. Source material: CD4+ T cells from PBMCs. The origin of this receptor is a human donor with multiple sclerosis.

As DNA, the CDR3 is TGTGCCAGCAGTTTTGCTCTAGCGGTGACCCAGTACTTC. Its protein product is CASSFALAVTQYF. This rearrangement joins TRBV12-3 or TRBV12-4 to TRBJ2-5, with 7 positions matching TRBD2. The V and J ends lost 3 bases and 7 bases, in that order; junction bases with no gene match: 5. The CDR3 loop spans 13 amino acids.